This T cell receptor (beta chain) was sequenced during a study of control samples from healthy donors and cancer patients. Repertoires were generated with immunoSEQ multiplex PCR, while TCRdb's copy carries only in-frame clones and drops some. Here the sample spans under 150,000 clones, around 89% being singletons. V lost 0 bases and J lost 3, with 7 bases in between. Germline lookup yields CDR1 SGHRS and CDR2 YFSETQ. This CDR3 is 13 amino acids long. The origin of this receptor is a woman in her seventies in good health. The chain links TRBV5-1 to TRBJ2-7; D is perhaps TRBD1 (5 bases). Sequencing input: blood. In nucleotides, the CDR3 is TGCGCCAGCAGCTTGGACCAGGGCTACGAGCAGTACTTC. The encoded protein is CASSLDQGYEQYF.